Listed here are 3 T cell receptor beta chains from one sample, sequenced in a study of vaccination and CD4 T cells after COVID-19. Oncomine TCR Beta short-read sequencing was applied to DNA from cultured CD4+ T cells. TCRdb ran MiXCR on the PCR reads and lists one entry per CDR3 protein. The top ten hold more than 6.5% of the sample, which has about 19,000 distinct CDR3 sequences, roughly 55% seen once. Described treatment: roughly ten-day PBMC culture with coronavirus spike peptide pools or control peptides (ViraFEST assay). These receptors have no identified antigens. Sample: CD4+ T cells from blood, cultured in vitro. These receptors were collected from a human donor who had recovered from COVID-19.

This clonotype was seen more than once but under ten times. The chain employs TRBV2 and TRBJ2-5; tentatively, D is TRBD1 (6 bases). The V end lost 2 bases, the J end lost 2 bases, and 9 bases lay between the germline ends. Germline V gene sequence: CDR1 SNHLY, CDR2 FYNNEI. CDR3 size: 14 residues. The CDR3 DNA follows: TGTGCCAGCAGTGAACTCGGACAGCAAGAGACCCAGTACTTC. The encoded protein is CASSELGQQETQYF.

The V and J genes are TRBV28 and TRBJ2-3, with no clear D. CDR3 length: 15 residues. The germline CDR1 and CDR2 sequences are MDHEN and SYDVKM. Between the trimmed V and J ends, which lost 3 bases and 0 bases, there was a span of 10 bases. The CDR3 DNA follows: TGTGCCAGCAGTTTTTGGGCGGTTAGCACAGATACGCAGTATTTT. It encodes CASSFWAVSTDTQYF.

V usage is TRBV12-3 or TRBV12-4 and J usage is TRBJ2-1; 7 nucleotides agree with TRBD2. J was trimmed by 7 bases and V by 2 bases; bases with no gene match: 11. The CDR3 has 16 residues. CDR3: CASSLNRAGDDNEQFF. CDR3 coding DNA: TGTGCCAGCAGTTTAAATAGGGCGGGAGACGATAATGAGCAGTTCTTC.